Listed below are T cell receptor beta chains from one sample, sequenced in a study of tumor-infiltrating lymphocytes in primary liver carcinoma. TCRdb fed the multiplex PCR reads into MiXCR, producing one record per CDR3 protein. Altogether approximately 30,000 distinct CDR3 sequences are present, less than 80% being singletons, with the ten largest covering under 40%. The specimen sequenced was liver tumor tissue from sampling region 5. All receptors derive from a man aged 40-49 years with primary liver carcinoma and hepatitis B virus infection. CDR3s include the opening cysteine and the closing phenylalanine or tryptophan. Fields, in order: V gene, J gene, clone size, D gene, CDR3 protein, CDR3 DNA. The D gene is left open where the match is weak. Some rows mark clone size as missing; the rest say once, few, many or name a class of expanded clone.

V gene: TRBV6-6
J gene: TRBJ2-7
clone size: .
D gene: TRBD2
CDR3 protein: CASRHDVGTSVYEQYF
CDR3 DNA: TGTGCCAGCAGACATGACGTTGGGACTAGTGTGTACGAGCAGTACTTC

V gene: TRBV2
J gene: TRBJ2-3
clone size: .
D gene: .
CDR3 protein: CTSSLTDMQYF
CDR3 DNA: TGTACCAGCAGTCTAACAGATATGCAGTATTTT

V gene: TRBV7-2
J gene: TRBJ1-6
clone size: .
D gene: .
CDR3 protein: CASGAAENSPLHF
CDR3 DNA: TGTGCCAGCGGGGCGGCGGAGAATTCACCCCTCCACTTT

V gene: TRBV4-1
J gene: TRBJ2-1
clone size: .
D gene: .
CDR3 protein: CASSQGTRGQGFFTTTDEHFF
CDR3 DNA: TGCGCCAGCAGCCAAGGTACCCGGGGGCAGGGGTTTTTCACTACCACGGATGAGCACTTCTTC

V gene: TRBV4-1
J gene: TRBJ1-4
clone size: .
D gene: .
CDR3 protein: CASSQNRQGGIGTNGKLFF
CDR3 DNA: TGCGCCAGCAGCCAGAATAGGCAGGGTGGTATAGGAACTAATGGAAAACTGTTTTTT

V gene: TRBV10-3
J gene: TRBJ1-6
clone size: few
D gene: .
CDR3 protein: CPISNRVENSPLHF
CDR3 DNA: TGTCCCATCAGTAATAGGGTCGAGAATTCACCCCTCCACTTT

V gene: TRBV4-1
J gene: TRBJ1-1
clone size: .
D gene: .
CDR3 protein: CARGLGTEAFF
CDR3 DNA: TGCGCCAGAGGGCTGGGGACTGAAGCTTTCTTT

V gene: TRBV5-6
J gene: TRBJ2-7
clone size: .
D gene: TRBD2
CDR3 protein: CTNSFMVSGTYEQYF
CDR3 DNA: TGTACCAACAGCTTCATGGTTAGCGGGACGTACGAGCAGTACTTC

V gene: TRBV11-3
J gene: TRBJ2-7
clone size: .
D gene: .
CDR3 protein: CTSSGQGFEQYF
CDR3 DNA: TGTACTAGCAGCGGGCAGGGATTCGAGCAGTATTTC

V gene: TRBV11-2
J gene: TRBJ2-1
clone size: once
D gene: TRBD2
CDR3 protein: CASSPQWEGFGEQFF
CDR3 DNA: TGCGCCAGCAGCCCCCAGTGGGAGGGATTTGGTGAGCAGTTCTTC

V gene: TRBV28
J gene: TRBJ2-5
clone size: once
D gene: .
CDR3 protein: CASSLNSRRQETQCF
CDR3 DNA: TGTGCCAGCAGTTTAAATTCGAGGAGACAAGAGACCCAGTGCTTC

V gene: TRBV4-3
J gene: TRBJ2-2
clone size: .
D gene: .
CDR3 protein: CANRQNPEGNPGELFF
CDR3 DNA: TGCGCCAACAGACAAAACCCAGAAGGAAACCCAGGGGAGCTGTTTTTT

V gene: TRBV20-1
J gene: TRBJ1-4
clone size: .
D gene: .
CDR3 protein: CSATNSPNEKLFF
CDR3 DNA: TGCAGTGCTACGAACAGCCCTAATGAAAAACTGTTTTTT

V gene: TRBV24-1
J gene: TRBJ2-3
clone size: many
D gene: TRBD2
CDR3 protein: CATSDPTSGRLTDTQYF
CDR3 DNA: TGTGCCACCAGTGATCCGACTAGCGGGAGGCTCACAGATACGCAGTATTTT

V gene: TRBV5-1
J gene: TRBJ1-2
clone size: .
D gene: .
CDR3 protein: CVNSLTNAIGYTF
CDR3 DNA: TGCGTCAACAGTTTGACCAACGCTATCGGCTACACCTTC

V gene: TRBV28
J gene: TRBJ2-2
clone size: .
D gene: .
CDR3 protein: CASSLQNIGELFF
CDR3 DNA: TGTGCCAGCAGTTTACAGAACATCGGGGAGTTGTTTTTT

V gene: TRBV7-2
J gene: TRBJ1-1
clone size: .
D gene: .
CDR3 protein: CASSYPPGTPIEAFF
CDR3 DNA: TGTGCCAGCAGCTATCCCCCCGGGACCCCGATTGAAGCTTTCTTT

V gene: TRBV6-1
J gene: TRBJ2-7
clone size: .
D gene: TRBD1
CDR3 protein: CASSERGQEDEYYF
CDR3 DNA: TGTGCCAGCAGTGAAAGGGGGCAGGAGGATGAGTACTACTTC

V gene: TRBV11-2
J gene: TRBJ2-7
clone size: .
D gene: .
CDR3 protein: CASSTPDRSSYEQYF
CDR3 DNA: TGTGCCAGCAGTACACCTGACAGGTCGTCCTACGAGCAGTACTTC

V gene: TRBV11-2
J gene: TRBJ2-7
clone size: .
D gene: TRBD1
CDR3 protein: CASSFLQGIIHNEQYF
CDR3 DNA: TGTGCCAGCAGCTTCTTACAGGGGATCATACATAACGAGCAGTACTTC

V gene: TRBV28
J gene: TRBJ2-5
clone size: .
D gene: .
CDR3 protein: CASSRKRLVGHLQETQYF
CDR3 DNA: TGTGCCAGCAGCCGAAAACGACTAGTGGGACACTTACAAGAGACCCAGTACTTC

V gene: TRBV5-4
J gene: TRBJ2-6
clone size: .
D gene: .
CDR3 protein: CASSTGGGSRANVLAF
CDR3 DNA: TGTGCCAGCAGCACCGGAGGAGGGTCTAGGGCCAACGTCCTGGCTTTC

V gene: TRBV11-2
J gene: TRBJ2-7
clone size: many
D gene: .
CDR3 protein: CASNLNPGRSYEQYF
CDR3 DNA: TGTGCCAGCAACCTAAATCCGGGACGGTCCTACGAGCAGTACTTC

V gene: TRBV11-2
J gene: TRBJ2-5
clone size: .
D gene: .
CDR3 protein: CANSLRNGQETQYF
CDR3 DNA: TGTGCCAACAGCTTAAGGAACGGACAAGAGACCCAGTACTTC

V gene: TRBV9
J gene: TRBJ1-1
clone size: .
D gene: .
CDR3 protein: CASSVNSGNTEAFF
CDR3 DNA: TGTGCCAGCAGCGTTAACAGCGGTAACACTGAAGCTTTCTTT

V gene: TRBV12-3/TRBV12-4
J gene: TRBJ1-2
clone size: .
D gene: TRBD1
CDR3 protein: CASLGQGANYGYTF
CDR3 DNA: TGTGCCAGCCTCGGACAGGGGGCAAACTATGGCTACACCTTC

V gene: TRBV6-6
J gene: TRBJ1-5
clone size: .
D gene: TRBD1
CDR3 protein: CDSCGTEGVYSNQPQHF
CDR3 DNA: TGTGACAGCTGCGGGACAGAGGGGGTCTATAGCAATCAGCCCCAGCATTTT

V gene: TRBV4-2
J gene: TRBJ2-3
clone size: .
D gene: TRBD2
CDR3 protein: CASSQVTLLAGGIDTQYF
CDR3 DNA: TGTGCCAGCAGCCAAGTGACGCTTCTAGCGGGAGGGATAGATACGCAGTATTTT

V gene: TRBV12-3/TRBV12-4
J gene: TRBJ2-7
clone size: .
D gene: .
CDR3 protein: CASSLGRGFAQGIDYVQYF
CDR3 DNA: TGTGCCAGCAGTTTAGGTCGAGGGTTTGCACAGGGTATTGATTACGTGCAGTACTTC